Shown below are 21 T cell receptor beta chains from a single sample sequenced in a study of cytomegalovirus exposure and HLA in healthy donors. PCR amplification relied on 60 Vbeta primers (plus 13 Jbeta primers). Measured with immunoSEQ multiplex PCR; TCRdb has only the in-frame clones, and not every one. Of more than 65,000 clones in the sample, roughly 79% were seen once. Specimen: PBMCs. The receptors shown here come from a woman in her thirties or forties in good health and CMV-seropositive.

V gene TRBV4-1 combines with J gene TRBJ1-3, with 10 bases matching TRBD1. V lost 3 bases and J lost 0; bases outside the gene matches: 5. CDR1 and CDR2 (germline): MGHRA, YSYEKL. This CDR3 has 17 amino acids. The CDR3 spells CASSHVDRGNSGNTIYF. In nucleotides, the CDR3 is TGCGCCAGCAGCCATGTGGACAGGGGGAACTCTGGAAACACCATATATTTT.

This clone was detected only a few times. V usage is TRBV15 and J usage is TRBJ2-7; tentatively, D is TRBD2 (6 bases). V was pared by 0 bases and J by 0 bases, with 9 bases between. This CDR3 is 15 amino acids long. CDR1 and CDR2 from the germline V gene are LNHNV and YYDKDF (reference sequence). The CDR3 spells CATSRDAGSSYEQYF. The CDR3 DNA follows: TGTGCCACCAGCAGAGATGCGGGGAGCTCCTACGAGCAGTACTTC.

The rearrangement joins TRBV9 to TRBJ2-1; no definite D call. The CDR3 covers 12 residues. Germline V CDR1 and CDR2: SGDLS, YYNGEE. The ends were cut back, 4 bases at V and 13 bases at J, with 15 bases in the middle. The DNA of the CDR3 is TGTGCCAGCAGCCCTCATGCGGAGCCCCAGTTCTTC. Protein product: CASSPHAEPQFF. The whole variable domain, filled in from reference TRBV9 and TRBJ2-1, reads DSGVTQTPKHLITATGQRVTLRCSPRSGDLSVYWYQQSLDQGLQFLIQYYNGEERAKGNILERFSAQQFPDLHSELNLSSLELGDSALYFCASSPHAEPQFFGPGTRLTVL.

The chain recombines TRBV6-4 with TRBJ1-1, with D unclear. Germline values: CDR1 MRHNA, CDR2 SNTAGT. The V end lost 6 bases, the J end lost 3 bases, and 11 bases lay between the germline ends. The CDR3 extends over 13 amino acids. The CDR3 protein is CASRDPPDTEAFF. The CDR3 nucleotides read TGTGCCAGCAGGGACCCCCCGGACACTGAAGCTTTCTTT.

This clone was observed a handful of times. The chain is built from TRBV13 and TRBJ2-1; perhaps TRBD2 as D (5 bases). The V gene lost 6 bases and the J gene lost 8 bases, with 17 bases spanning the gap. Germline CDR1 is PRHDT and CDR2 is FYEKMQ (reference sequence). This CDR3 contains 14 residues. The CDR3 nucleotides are TGTGCCAGCAGTTTCCCGGAGGTCGGGGATGAGCAGTTCTTC. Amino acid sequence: CASSFPEVGDEQFF.

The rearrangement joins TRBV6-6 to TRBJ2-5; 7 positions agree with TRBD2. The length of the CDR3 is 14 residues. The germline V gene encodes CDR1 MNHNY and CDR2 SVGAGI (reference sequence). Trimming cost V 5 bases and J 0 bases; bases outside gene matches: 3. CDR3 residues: CASSIGGNQETQYF. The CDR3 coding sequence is TGTGCCAGCAGTATCGGGGGGAACCAAGAGACCCAGTACTTC.

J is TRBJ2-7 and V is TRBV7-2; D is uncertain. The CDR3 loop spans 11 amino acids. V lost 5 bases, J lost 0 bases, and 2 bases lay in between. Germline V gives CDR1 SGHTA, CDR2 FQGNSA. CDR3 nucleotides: TGTGCCAGCAGCCTCTCCTACGAGCAGTACTTC. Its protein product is CASSLSYEQYF.

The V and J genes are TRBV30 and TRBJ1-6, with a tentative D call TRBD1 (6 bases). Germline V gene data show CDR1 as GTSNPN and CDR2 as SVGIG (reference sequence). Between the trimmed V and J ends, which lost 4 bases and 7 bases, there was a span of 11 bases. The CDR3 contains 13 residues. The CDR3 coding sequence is TGTGCCTGGACTCCACAGGGAAATTCACCCCTCCACTTT. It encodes CAWTPQGNSPLHF.

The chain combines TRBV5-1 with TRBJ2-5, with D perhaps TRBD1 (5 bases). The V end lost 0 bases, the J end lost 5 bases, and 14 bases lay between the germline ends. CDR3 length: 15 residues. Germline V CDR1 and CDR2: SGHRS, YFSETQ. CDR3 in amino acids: CASSLEGVEYETQYF. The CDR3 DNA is TGCGCCAGCAGCTTGGAAGGGGTGGAATACGAGACCCAGTACTTC.

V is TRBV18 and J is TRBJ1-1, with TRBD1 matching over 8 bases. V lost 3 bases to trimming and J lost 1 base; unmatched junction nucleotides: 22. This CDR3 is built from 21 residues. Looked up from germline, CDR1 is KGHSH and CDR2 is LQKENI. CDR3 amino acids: CASSPLPQGAGALLGNTEAFF. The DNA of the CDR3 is TGTGCCAGCTCACCCCTCCCCCAGGGGGCGGGGGCTCTCCTTGGGAACACTGAAGCTTTCTTT.

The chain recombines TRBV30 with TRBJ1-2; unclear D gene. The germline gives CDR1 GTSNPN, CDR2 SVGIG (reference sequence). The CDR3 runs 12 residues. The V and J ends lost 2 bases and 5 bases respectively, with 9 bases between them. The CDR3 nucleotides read TGTGCCTGGAGTCCCGGTTCGTATGGCTACACCTTC. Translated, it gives CAWSPGSYGYTF.

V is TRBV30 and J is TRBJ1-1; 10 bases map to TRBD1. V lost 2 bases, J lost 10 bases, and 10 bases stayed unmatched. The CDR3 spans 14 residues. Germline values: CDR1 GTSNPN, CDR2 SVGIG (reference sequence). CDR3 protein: CAWSPSGQGVGAFF. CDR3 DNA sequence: TGTGCCTGGAGTCCCTCTGGACAGGGGGTGGGAGCTTTCTTT.

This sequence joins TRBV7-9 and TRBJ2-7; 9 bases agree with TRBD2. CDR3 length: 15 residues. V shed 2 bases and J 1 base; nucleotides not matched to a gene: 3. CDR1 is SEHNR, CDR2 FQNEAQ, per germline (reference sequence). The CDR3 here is CASSLLAGGSYEQYF. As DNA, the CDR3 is TGTGCCAGCAGCTTACTGGCGGGAGGGTCCTACGAGCAGTACTTC.

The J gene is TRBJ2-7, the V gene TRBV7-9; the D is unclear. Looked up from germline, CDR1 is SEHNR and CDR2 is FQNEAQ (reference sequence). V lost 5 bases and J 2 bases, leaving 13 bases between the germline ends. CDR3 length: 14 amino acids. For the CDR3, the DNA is TGTGCCAGCAGCGAGGCAAGTCCCCCCTACGAGCAGTACTTC. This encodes CASSEASPPYEQYF.

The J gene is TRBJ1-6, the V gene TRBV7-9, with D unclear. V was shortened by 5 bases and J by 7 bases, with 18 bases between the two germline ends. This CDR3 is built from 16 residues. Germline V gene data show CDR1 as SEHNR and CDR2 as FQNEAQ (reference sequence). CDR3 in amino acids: CASSQRSAAGNSPLHF. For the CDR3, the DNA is TGTGCCAGCAGCCAAAGGTCGGCTGCGGGAAATTCACCCCTCCACTTT.

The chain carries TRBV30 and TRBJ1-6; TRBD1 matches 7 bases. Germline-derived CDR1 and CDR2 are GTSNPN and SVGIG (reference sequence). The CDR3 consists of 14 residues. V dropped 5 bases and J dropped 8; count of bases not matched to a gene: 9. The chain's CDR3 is CAWSLDRVDSPLHF. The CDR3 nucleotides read TGTGCCTGGTCCCTCGACAGGGTGGATTCACCCCTCCACTTT.

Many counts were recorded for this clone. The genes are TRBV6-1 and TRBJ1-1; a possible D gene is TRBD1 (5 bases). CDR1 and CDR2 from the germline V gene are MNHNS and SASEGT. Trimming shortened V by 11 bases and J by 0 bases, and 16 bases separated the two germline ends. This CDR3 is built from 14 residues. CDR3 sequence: CAATVQVMNTEAFF. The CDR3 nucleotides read TGTGCCGCGACAGTTCAGGTCATGAACACTGAAGCTTTCTTT.

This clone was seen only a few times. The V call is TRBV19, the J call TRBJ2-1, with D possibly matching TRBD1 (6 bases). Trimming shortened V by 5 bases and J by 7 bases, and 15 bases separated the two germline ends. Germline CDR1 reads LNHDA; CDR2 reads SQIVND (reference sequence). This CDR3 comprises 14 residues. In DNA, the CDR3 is TGTGCCAGTAGTTCCCCAGGGGACCATAATGAGCAGTTCTTC. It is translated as CASSSPGDHNEQFF. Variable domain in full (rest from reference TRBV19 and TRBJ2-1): DGGITQSPKYLFRKEGQNVTLSCEQNLNHDAMYWYRQDPGQGLRLIYYSQIVNDFQKGDIAEGYSVSREKKESFPLTVTSAQKNPTAFYLCASSSPGDHNEQFFGPGTRLTVL.

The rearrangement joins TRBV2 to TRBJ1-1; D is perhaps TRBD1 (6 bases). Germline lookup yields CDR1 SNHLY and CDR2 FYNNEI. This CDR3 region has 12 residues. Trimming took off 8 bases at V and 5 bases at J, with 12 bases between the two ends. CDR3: CASDQGWTEAFF. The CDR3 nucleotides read TGTGCCAGCGACCAGGGGTGGACTGAAGCTTTCTTT.

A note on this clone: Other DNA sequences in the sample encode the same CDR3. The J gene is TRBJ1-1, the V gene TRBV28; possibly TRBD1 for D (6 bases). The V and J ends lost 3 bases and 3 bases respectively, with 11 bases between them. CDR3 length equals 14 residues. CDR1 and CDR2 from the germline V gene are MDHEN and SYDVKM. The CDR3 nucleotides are TGTGCCAGCAGTTTGAGGACAGAATACACTGAAGCTTTCTTT. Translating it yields CASSLRTEYTEAFF.

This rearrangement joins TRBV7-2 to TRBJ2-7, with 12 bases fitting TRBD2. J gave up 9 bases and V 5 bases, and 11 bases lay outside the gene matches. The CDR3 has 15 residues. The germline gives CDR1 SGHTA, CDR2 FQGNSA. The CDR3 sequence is CASSRGTSGPKGQYF. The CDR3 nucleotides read TGTGCCAGCAGCAGAGGGACTAGCGGGCCGAAGGGGCAGTACTTC.